This T cell receptor beta chain was found in a study of identical twins. MiXCR was run by TCRdb on the 5' RACE reads, yielding one entry per CDR3 protein. The sample records fewer than 800,000 distinct CDR3 sequences, about 7.1% being singletons. The CDR3 sequence is 15 residues long. J was trimmed by 3 bases and V by 3 bases; bases with no gene match: 6. Germline assignment: CDR1 KGHDR and CDR2 SFDVKD. These data also featured in a second study, about yellow fever vaccine responses in identical twins.

The specimen was PBMCs. V usage is TRBV24-1 and J usage is TRBJ2-7, with 8 bases that match TRBD1. The receptor was isolated from a woman younger than 30 in good health. CDR3 region: CATSDPRDRSYEQYF. Written as DNA, the CDR3 is TGTGCCACCAGTGATCCCCGGGACAGGAGCTACGAGCAGTACTTC.